A single sample is the source of the 13 T cell receptor beta chains below, sequenced in a study of shared clonotypes between healthy human individuals. Clones were sequenced by immunoSEQ multiplex PCR, and TCRdb holds only the in-frame ones, with some missing. The repertoire includes roughly 400,000 clones, around 96% of them detected once, and approximately 0.32% sits in the top ten. Sequencing input: memory CD8+ T cells sorted from blood. Regarding subset: CD45RO+ cells pooled with CCR7-negative TemRA cells. These receptors came from a young man in good health.

The genes are TRBV10-3 and TRBJ1-1; 9 bases map to TRBD1. The ends lost 6 bases at V and 4 bases at J; junction bases unmatched: 3. The CDR3 has 13 residues. The V gene's germline CDR1 is ENHRY and CDR2 SYGVKD. The CDR3 sequence is CAIRQGASTEAFF. The CDR3 coding sequence is TGTGCCATCAGACAGGGGGCAAGCACTGAAGCTTTCTTT.

As concerns this clone: Relative to the germline gene, one junction end is altered; a read error may explain this. This chain connects TRBV7-7 to TRBJ2-1; tentatively, D is TRBD1 (5 bases). The CDR3 has 13 residues. Germline V gene sequence: CDR1 SSHAT, CDR2 FNYEAQ (reference sequence). CDR3 residues: CASSLVARDEQFF. CDR3 DNA sequence: TGTGCTAGCAGCTTGGTGGCCAGGGATGAGCAGTTCTTC.

The chain joins TRBV4-1 to TRBJ2-7; 10 nucleotides match TRBD2. This CDR3 has 17 amino acids. The germline CDR1 and CDR2 sequences are MGHRA and YSYEKL. V gave up 1 base and J gave up 4 bases; unmatched junction bases: 10. CDR3 nucleotides: TGCGCCAGCAGCCAAGGAACCCTGGGTAGCGGGAGGTACGAGCAGTACTTC. It codes for CASSQGTLGSGRYEQYF.

This sequence joins TRBV11-3 and TRBJ1-5, with 7 bases that match TRBD1. Germline V gene lookup returns CDR1 SGHNT and CDR2 YENEEA. The trim removed 5 bases at V and 7 bases at J, leaving 14 bases unmatched. The CDR3 is 16 residues long. The CDR3 DNA is TGTGCCAGCAGCCCGGGGGAGGGGGCGGTAATCCAGCCCCAGCATTTT. Its protein product is CASSPGEGAVIQPQHF.

The rearrangement joins TRBV13 to TRBJ2-3; D is perhaps TRBD2 (5 bases). The germline V and J ends were trimmed by 0 bases and 6 bases, with 7 bases remaining between them. Germline V gene sequence: CDR1 PRHDT, CDR2 FYEKMQ (reference sequence). This CDR3 spans 13 amino acids. The DNA for the CDR3 is TGTGCCAGCAGCTTAGGCCCGGGGGATACGCAGTATTTT. This translates into CASSLGPGDTQYF.

This rearrangement joins TRBV19 to TRBJ2-7; D is tentatively TRBD1 or TRBD2 (5 bases each). The CDR3 sequence is 14 residues long. The germline gives CDR1 LNHDA, CDR2 SQIVND (reference sequence). Trimming pared 3 bases from V and 0 bases from J, leaving 9 bases between. The CDR3 spells CASSIWGISYEQYF. As DNA, the CDR3 is TGTGCCAGTAGTATTTGGGGGATCTCCTACGAGCAGTACTTC.

The J gene is TRBJ2-7, the V gene TRBV5-1; D unresolved. The CDR3 is made up of 13 amino acids. Trimming cost V 2 bases and J 3 bases, with 9 bases left between them. Germline V gene lookup returns CDR1 SGHRS and CDR2 YFSETQ. The CDR3 protein is CASSFGTYYEQYF. The CDR3, as DNA: TGCGCCAGCAGCTTTGGCACCTACTACGAGCAGTACTTC.

The rearrangement joins TRBV7-2 to TRBJ1-2; D gene ambiguous. V lost 5 bases and J lost 5, with 9 bases in between. The germline V gene has CDR1 SGHTA and CDR2 FQGNSA. The CDR3 sequence is 12 residues long. The CDR3 region is CASSVDGYGYTF. The CDR3 region has the DNA TGTGCCAGCAGCGTAGACGGGTATGGCTACACCTTC.

This chain links TRBV27 with TRBJ1-2, with TRBD1 identical over 7 bases. This CDR3 is built from 13 residues. V gave up 5 bases and J gave up 4 bases; unmatched junction bases: 4. Germline lookup yields CDR1 MNHEY and CDR2 SMNVEV (reference sequence). CDR3 loop: CASSLDRSYGYTF. CDR3 nucleotide sequence: TGTGCCAGCAGTCTGGACAGGTCCTATGGCTACACCTTC.

The chain links TRBV11-2 to TRBJ2-5; D might be TRBD1 (6 bases). Germline V gene data show CDR1 as SGHAT and CDR2 as FQNNGV. CDR3 length: 16 amino acids. V was shortened by 6 bases and J by 1 base, with 18 bases between the two germline ends. The CDR3: CASSETGGWPQETQYF. The DNA of the CDR3 is TGTGCCAGCAGTGAGACTGGGGGCTGGCCCCAAGAGACCCAGTACTTC.

The chain employs TRBV6-5 and TRBJ2-3; D is undetermined. The CDR3 is 16 residues long. Per germline, CDR1 MNHEY and CDR2 SVGAGI. V was cut by 0 bases and J by 2 bases, with 12 bases left in between. The CDR3 DNA sequence: TGTGCCAGCAGTTACTCGATGTGGGTGCACACAGATACGCAGTATTTT. This encodes CASSYSMWVHTDTQYF.

The rearrangement links TRBV28 to TRBJ2-7, with 10 bases that match TRBD1. Germline CDR1 MDHEN, CDR2 SYDVKM. V was clipped by 3 bases and J by 3 bases; unmatched bases: 5. The CDR3 has 15 amino acids. CDR3 DNA sequence: TGTGCCAGCAGTTTCGACTGGGACAGGGGCTACGAGCAGTACTTC. Translated, it gives CASSFDWDRGYEQYF. The full variable domain, its missing parts supplied by reference TRBV28 and TRBJ2-7, is DVKVTQSSRYLVKRTGEKVFLECVQDMDHENMFWYRQDPGLGLRLIYFSYDVKMKEKGDIPEGYSVSREKKERFSLILESASTNQTSMYLCASSFDWDRGYEQYFGPGTRLTVT.

This clone appeared a single time. This chain uses TRBV27 with TRBJ2-1; TRBD2 matches at 10 bases. The germline CDR1 and CDR2 sequences are MNHEY and SMNVEV (reference sequence). The CDR3 totals 19 residues. Trimming removed 1 base from V and 0 bases from J; junction bases left unmatched: 9. Written as DNA, the CDR3 is TGTGCCAGCAGTTTATGGCTTAGCGGGAGGATGAGCTCCTACAATGAGCAGTTCTTC. This encodes CASSLWLSGRMSSYNEQFF.